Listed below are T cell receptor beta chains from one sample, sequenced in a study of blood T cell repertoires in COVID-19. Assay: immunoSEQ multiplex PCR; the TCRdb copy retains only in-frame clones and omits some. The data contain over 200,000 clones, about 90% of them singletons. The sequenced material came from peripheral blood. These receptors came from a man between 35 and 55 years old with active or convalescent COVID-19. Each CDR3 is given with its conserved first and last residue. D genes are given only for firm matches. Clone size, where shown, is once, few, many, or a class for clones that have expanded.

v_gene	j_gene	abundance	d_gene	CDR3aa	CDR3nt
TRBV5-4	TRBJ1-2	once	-	CASSLASLLYGYTF	TGTGCCAGCAGCTTAGCTTCACTTTTGTATGGCTACACCTTC
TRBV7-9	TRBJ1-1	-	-	CASSPRGRGPGEAFF	TGTGCCAGCAGCCCCAGGGGAAGGGGCCCCGGTGAAGCTTTCTTT
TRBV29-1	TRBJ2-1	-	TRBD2	CSVWTSGRGENNEQFF	TGCAGCGTCTGGACTAGCGGGAGGGGGGAAAACAATGAGCAGTTCTTC
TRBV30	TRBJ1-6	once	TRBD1	CAWSVLQGAFGLSPLHF	TGTGCCTGGAGTGTCCTACAGGGGGCGTTTGGTTTGTCACCCCTCCACTTT
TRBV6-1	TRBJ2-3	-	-	CASSEPPDTQYF	TGTGCCAGCAGTGAACCTCCAGATACGCAGTATTTT
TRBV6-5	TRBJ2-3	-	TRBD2	CASSTPGLGQDTQYF	TGTGCCAGCAGTACTCCGGGACTAGGCCAGGATACGCAGTATTTT
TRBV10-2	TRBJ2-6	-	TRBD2	CASSVAGVFSGANVLTF	TGCGCCAGCAGTGTAGCGGGAGTTTTTTCTGGGGCCAACGTCCTGACTTTC
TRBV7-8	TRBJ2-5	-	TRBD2	CASSSRSASGTDGETQYF	TGTGCCAGCAGCTCCAGGTCGGCTAGCGGGACAGACGGAGAGACCCAGTACTTC
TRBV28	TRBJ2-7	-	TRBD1	CASSPGQGVHEQYF	TGTGCCAGCAGTCCCGGACAGGGGGTCCACGAGCAGTACTTC
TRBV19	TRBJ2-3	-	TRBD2	CASSIIAGDQNTQYF	TGTGCCAGTAGTATAATAGCGGGGGATCAAAATACGCAGTATTTT
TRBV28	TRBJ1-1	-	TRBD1	CASSFVVIPRTGPTEAFF	TGTGCCAGCAGTTTTGTAGTCATCCCGAGGACAGGACCAACTGAAGCTTTCTTT
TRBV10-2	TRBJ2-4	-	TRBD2	CASSALRTSGGAFAKNIQYF	TGCGCCAGCAGTGCGCTCAGGACTAGCGGGGGGGCGTTCGCCAAAAACATTCAGTACTTC
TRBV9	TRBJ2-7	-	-	CASSVLGTAKYEQYF	TGTGCCAGCAGCGTATTGGGGACTGCCAAATACGAGCAGTACTTC
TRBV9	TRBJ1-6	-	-	CASRKRDTSNSPLHF	TGTGCCAGCAGGAAAAGGGACACCTCGAATTCACCCCTCCACTTT
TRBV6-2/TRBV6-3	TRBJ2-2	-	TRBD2	CASSKAGGLGGELFF	TGTGCCAGCAGTAAAGCGGGGGGGCTAGGCGGGGAGCTGTTTTTT
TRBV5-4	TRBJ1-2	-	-	CASSSLYYGYTF	TGTGCCAGCAGCTCTTTATACTATGGCTACACCTTC
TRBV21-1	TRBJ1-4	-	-	CARYLGQGGREKLFF	TGTGCCAGATACTTAGGACAGGGGGGTCGCGAAAAACTGTTTTTT
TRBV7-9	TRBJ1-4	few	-	CASSWVQGRDHEKLFF	TGTGCCAGCAGCTGGGTGCAGGGGCGAGACCATGAAAAACTGTTTTTT
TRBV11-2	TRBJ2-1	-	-	CASSLVLQNEQFF	TGTGCCAGCAGCTTAGTTTTGCAGAATGAGCAGTTCTTC
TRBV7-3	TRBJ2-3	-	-	CASSLKAQGADTQYF	TGTGCCAGCAGCTTGAAGGCGCAGGGCGCAGATACGCAGTATTTT
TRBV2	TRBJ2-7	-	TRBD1	CASIGGLSYEQYF	TGTGCCAGCATAGGGGGCCTCTCCTACGAGCAGTACTTC
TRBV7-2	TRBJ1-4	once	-	CASSLIVNEKLFF	TGTGCCAGCAGCTTAATAGTGAATGAAAAACTGTTTTTT
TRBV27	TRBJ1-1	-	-	CASSPGGVNTEAFF	TGTGCCAGCAGTCCCGGAGGGGTGAACACTGAAGCTTTCTTT
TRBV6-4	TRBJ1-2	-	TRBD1	CASSDSGGNSNGYTF	TGTGCCAGCAGTGACTCAGGGGGCAATAGCAATGGCTACACCTTC
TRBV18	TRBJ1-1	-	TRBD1	CASSPRKQGGTEAFF	TGTGCCAGCTCACCACGGAAACAGGGGGGCACTGAAGCTTTCTTT
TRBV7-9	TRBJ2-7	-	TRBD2	CASSLTSGSPLDYEQYF	TGTGCCAGCAGCTTAACTAGCGGGAGCCCACTAGACTACGAGCAGTACTTC
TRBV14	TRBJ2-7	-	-	CASSLAAYEQYF	TGTGCCAGCAGCCTGGCAGCCTACGAGCAGTACTTC
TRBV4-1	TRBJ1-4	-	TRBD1	CASSQIQGGNEKLFF	TGCGCCAGCAGCCAGATTCAGGGGGGTAATGAAAAACTGTTTTTT
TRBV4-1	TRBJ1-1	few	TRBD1	CASSQTRTGQNTEAFF	TGCGCCAGCAGCCAAACCCGGACAGGGCAGAACACTGAAGCTTTCTTT
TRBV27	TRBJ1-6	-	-	CASSSEGSLHF	TGTGCCAGCAGTTCTGAGGGCTCTCTCCACTTT
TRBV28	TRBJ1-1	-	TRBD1	CASSILGQGGTEAFF	TGTGCCAGCAGTATCCTCGGACAGGGGGGGACTGAAGCTTTCTTT
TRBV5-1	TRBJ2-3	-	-	CASSFKVGGQSTDTQYF	TGCGCCAGCAGCTTTAAGGTGGGCGGACAGAGCACAGATACGCAGTATTTT
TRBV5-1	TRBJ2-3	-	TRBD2	CASSLGVIAGGLTDTQYF	TGCGCCAGCAGCTTGGGTGTGATAGCGGGGGGACTAACAGATACGCAGTATTTT
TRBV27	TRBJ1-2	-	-	CASRDSLDYGYTF	TGTGCCAGCAGGGACAGTTTGGACTATGGCTACACCTTC
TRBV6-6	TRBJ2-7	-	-	CASSSDSFYEQYF	TGTGCCAGCAGTTCCGACAGTTTCTACGAGCAGTACTTC
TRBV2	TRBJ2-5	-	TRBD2	CASNGGPDSLAGKYF	TGTGCCAGCAACGGAGGCCCGGACAGCCTAGCGGGAAAGTACTTC
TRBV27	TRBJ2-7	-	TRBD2	CASSLSGSGTYEQYF	TGTGCCAGCAGCCTTAGCGGGAGCGGGACCTACGAGCAGTACTTC
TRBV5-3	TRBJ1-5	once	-	CARSRDTSNQPQHF	TGTGCCAGAAGCCGAGACACCAGCAATCAGCCCCAGCATTTT
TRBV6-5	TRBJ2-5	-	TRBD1	CASSLTGEETQYF	TGTGCCAGCAGCCTAACAGGGGAAGAGACCCAGTACTTC
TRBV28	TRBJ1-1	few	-	CASSSPAMPAFF	TGTGCCAGCAGTTCCCCCGCTATGCCAGCTTTCTTT
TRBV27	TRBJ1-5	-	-	CATMGAFNQPQHF	TGTGCCACGATGGGAGCCTTTAATCAGCCCCAGCATTTT
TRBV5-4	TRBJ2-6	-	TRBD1	CASRTGTAGANVLTF	TGTGCCAGCAGAACCGGGACAGCTGGGGCCAACGTCCTGACTTTC
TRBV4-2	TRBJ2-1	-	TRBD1	CASSQDRDRLYNEQFF	TGTGCCAGCAGCCAAGACCGGGACAGGCTGTACAATGAGCAGTTCTTC
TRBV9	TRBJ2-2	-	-	CASSGLAGELFF	TGTGCCAGCAGCGGTCTAGCCGGGGAGCTGTTTTTT
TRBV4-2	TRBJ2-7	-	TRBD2	CASTLEGGSGVYEQYF	TGTGCCAGCACCCTGGAGGGAGGCAGCGGGGTGTACGAGCAGTACTTC
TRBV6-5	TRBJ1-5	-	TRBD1	CASSRDRLQPQHF	TGTGCCAGCAGTCGGGACAGGCTGCAGCCCCAGCATTTT
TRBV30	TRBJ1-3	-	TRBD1	CAWSVPLGRGPGNTIYF	TGTGCCTGGAGTGTACCATTGGGCAGGGGGCCTGGAAACACCATATATTTT
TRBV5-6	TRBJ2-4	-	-	CASSVLEGGKNIQYF	TGTGCCAGCAGCGTACTAGAGGGCGGCAAAAACATTCAGTACTTC
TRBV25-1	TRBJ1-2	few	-	CASSDSRYGYTF	TGTGCCAGCAGTGATAGCCGTTATGGCTACACCTTC
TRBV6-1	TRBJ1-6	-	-	CASSEAAAAAYNSPLHF	TGTGCCAGCAGTGAAGCGGCGGCGGCTGCCTATAATTCACCCCTCCACTTT
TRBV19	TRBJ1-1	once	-	CASSIQYQAEAFF	TGTGCCAGTAGTATACAGTATCAAGCTGAAGCTTTCTTT
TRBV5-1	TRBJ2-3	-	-	CASSFWGRDTQYF	TGCGCCAGCAGCTTTTGGGGGAGGGATACGCAGTATTTT
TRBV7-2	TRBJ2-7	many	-	CASSLAQISYEQYF	TGTGCCAGCAGCTTAGCCCAGATCTCCTACGAGCAGTACTTC
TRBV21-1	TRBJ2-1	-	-	CASSKGQGLPSKTYTYNEQFF	TGTGCCAGCAGCAAGGGACAGGGGCTACCCTCGAAAACTTATACCTACAATGAGCAGTTCTTC
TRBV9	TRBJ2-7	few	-	CASSVGSGSPYEQYF	TGTGCCAGCAGCGTAGGCAGCGGATCACCTTACGAGCAGTACTTC